These 8 T cell receptor beta chains came from one sample sequenced in a study of cytomegalovirus exposure and HLA in healthy donors. It was with 60 Vbeta and 13 Jbeta primers that the PCR ran. Clones were read by immunoSEQ multiplex PCR, and TCRdb kept only the in-frame ones, dropping some. The data show 85,000 to 130,000 clones, more than 75% seen once. The sequencing input was PBMCs. These receptors were taken from a woman in her forties or fifties in good health and CMV-seropositive.

The chain joins TRBV10-3 to TRBJ1-2; the D is unclear. This CDR3 contains 14 residues. V shed 7 bases and J shed 4 bases, with 16 bases lying between them. Germline loops: CDR1 ENHRY, CDR2 SYGVKD. CDR3 sequence reads: CAITRGGQGYGYTF. The CDR3 nucleotides are TGTGCCATCACGCGAGGAGGGCAAGGCTATGGCTACACCTTC.

This chain uses TRBV2 with TRBJ2-7, with 10 bases lining up with TRBD1. The CDR3 runs 16 residues. The trim removed 7 bases at V and 6 bases at J, leaving 15 bases unmatched. CDR1 is SNHLY and CDR2 is FYNNEI in the germline V gene. CDR3: CASTPPSAGTGVEQYF. The CDR3 DNA reads as TGTGCCAGCACCCCCCCTTCAGCCGGGACAGGGGTCGAGCAGTACTTC.

The chain couples TRBV5-4 to TRBJ1-4; weak D call: TRBD1 (5 bases). The CDR3 runs 15 residues. Germline V gene sequence: CDR1 SGHNT, CDR2 YYREEE (reference sequence). The ends were cut back, 4 bases at V and 8 bases at J, with 18 bases in the middle. The CDR3 nucleotides are TGTGCCAGCAGCCACTCGACAGCCCTAGGGGAAAAACTGTTTTTT. It is translated as CASSHSTALGEKLFF.

This clone is a singleton in its sample. V usage is TRBV5-4 and J usage is TRBJ2-5; a possible D gene is TRBD1 (6 bases). V lost 0 bases to trimming and J lost 7 bases, with 16 bases between them. Germline lookup yields CDR1 SGHNT and CDR2 YYREEE (reference sequence). The CDR3 loop spans 15 amino acids. CDR3 bases: TGTGCCAGCAGCTTGGGACAGGCTCACGGCGGGACCCAGTACTTC. It encodes CASSLGQAHGGTQYF. Using reference TRBV5-4 and TRBJ2-5 for the parts outside the CDR3, the full variable domain is ETGVTQSPTHLIKTRGQQVTLRCSSQSGHNTVSWYQQALGQGPQFIFQYYREEENGRGNFPPRFSGLQFPNYSSELNVNALELDDSALYLCASSLGQAHGGTQYFGPGTRLLVL.

This clone has more than one count but fewer than ten. The rearrangement uses TRBV4-2 and TRBJ2-2; the D gene is possibly TRBD2 (7 bases). The CDR3 covers 18 residues. V shed 4 bases and J shed 1 base, with 19 bases lying between them. The germline V gene encodes CDR1 LGHNA and CDR2 YNFKEQ. DNA for the CDR3: TGTGCCAGCAGCCCCGCAACGGGGAGGGGGAGGAACACCGGGGAGCTGTTTTTT. Translated: CASSPATGRGRNTGELFF.

The chain uses TRBV9 and TRBJ2-7; TRBD2 agrees at 7 bases. The CDR3 has 17 residues. CDR1 SGDLS and CDR2 YYNGEE come from the germline V gene. J lost 7 bases, V lost 2 bases, and 18 bases had no gene match. The CDR3 DNA is TGTGCCAGCAGCGTGGGATGGGGGGGACTGCAGAAGGAAGAGCAGTACTTC. Translating gives CASSVGWGGLQKEEQYF.

This clone was picked up one time. This chain connects TRBV29-1 to TRBJ2-2; D ambiguous. The CDR3 contains 13 residues. Germline CDR1 SQVTM, CDR2 ANQGSEA. V lost 2 bases and J lost 5, with 9 bases in between. The CDR3 bases are TGCAGCGTTGAACTGACTGCAACCGGGGAGCTGTTTTTT. It specifies CSVELTATGELFF.

This clone showed up just a few times. The CDR3 DNA reads TGTGCCAGCAGCTCCCCACCACGGTTCACAGATACGCAGTATTTT. Protein sequence: CASSSPPRFTDTQYF. The chain carries TRBV7-8 and TRBJ2-3; D not resolved. The CDR3 is made up of 15 amino acids. Trimming took off 4 bases at V and 2 bases at J, with 13 bases between the two ends. Germline CDR1 and CDR2: SGHVS and FQNEAQ.